These 11 T cell receptor beta chains came from one sample sequenced in a study of T cells after posttransplantation cyclophosphamide. Data came from immunoSEQ multiplex PCR; TCRdb stores just in-frame clones and leaves some out. The sample comprises some 37,000 clones, roughly 78% of which are singletons, and roughly 8.1% rests with the top ten. Treatment was busulfan-fludarabine conditioning, a marrow graft, and cyclophosphamide on days +3 and +4. Specimen: CD4+ T cells sorted from blood, collected 1,700 to 2,000 days after a stem cell transplant with posttransplant cyclophosphamide. These receptors were obtained from a female patient in her forties who received an allogeneic stem cell transplant from a related donor, was CMV-positive, and had no GVHD. The graft donor may have contributed some T cells.

The chain is built from TRBV4-1 and TRBJ1-6; D not resolved. The CDR3 extends over 16 amino acids. Trimming pared 2 bases from V and 8 bases from J, leaving 16 bases between. The germline gives CDR1 MGHRA, CDR2 YSYEKL. CDR3 nucleotide sequence: TGCGCCAGCAGCCAAAGGTGGAGGGAAGGTTATTCACCCCTCCACTTT. Its protein product is CASSQRWREGYSPLHF.

This chain uses TRBV7-9 with TRBJ2-1; 8 positions agree with TRBD2. The V and J ends lost 0 bases and 2 bases, in that order; junction bases with no gene match: 0. The CDR3 covers 15 residues. Germline V CDR1 and CDR2: SEHNR, FQNEAQ (reference sequence). Here the CDR3 reads CASSLAGLAYNEQFF. CDR3 in DNA: TGTGCCAGCAGCTTAGCGGGACTAGCCTACAATGAGCAGTTCTTC.

For the CDR3, the DNA is TGTGCCAGCAGTACCCACGGGACTAGACTAGATACGCAGTATTTT. It translates to CASSTHGTRLDTQYF. The rearrangement joins TRBV25-1 to TRBJ2-3; 8 bases line up with TRBD2. Germline V gene lookup returns CDR1 MGHDK and CDR2 SYGVNS. J was trimmed by 5 bases and V by 5 bases; bases with no gene match: 9. This CDR3 has 15 amino acids.

This clone was picked up a small number of times. The chain has TRBV7-9 and TRBJ2-5, with D possibly being TRBD1 (5 bases). The length of the CDR3 is 13 residues. The germline CDR1 and CDR2 sequences are SEHNR and FQNEAQ (reference sequence). Trimming took off 2 bases at V and 5 bases at J, with 9 bases between the two ends. The CDR3 nucleotides are TGTGCCAGCAGCTTACAGGGAAGGGAGACCCAGTACTTC. As protein: CASSLQGRETQYF.

The gene calls are TRBV29-1 and TRBJ1-1, with a weak D call TRBD1 (5 bases). Germline lookup yields CDR1 SQVTM and CDR2 ANQGSEA. CDR3 length: 12 residues. Trimming cost V 6 bases and J 5 bases, with 13 bases left between them. The CDR3 spells CSVTGGATEAFF. CDR3 nucleotides: TGCAGCGTCACGGGGGGAGCGACTGAAGCTTTCTTT.

This chain joins TRBV6-5 and TRBJ1-1; TRBD1 aligns across 7 bases. V lost 6 bases and J lost 5; bases outside the gene matches: 12. Germline CDR1 is MNHEY and CDR2 is SVGAGI. The CDR3 is 15 amino acids. The CDR3 reads CASRQGNMGKTEAFF. The CDR3 DNA is TGTGCCAGCAGACAGGGGAATATGGGAAAGACTGAAGCTTTCTTT.

The rearrangement uses TRBV5-3 and TRBJ1-2; 8 bases map to TRBD1. TRBV5-3 has ORF status, its function being uncertain. V dropped 8 bases and J dropped 1; count of bases not matched to a gene: 10. The CDR3 contains 15 residues. As DNA, the CDR3 is TGTGCCAGCAGCCAGCGACAGGGGAATAACTATGGCTACACCTTC. Translating it yields CASSQRQGNNYGYTF.

The V call is TRBV7-3, the J call TRBJ2-5, with a tentative D call TRBD2 (5 bases). The germline V gene has CDR1 SGHTA and CDR2 FQGTGA. The germline V and J ends were trimmed by 4 bases and 9 bases, with 21 bases remaining between them. CDR3 length: 15 amino acids. CDR3 nucleotide sequence: TGTGCCAGCAGCTCCACCGGGTCCTGGTTGGAGGCCCAGTACTTC. Translation: CASSSTGSWLEAQYF. The full variable domain, with the rest looked up from reference TRBV7-3 and TRBJ2-5, is GAGVSQTPSNKVTEKGKYVELRCDPISGHTALYWYRQSLGQGPEFLIYFQGTGAADDSGLPNDRFFAVRPEGSVSTLKIQRTERGDSAVYLCASSSTGSWLEAQYFGPGTRLLVL.

In DNA form, the CDR3 reads TGTGCCAGCAGCTTTTCAGGGTCTACTAACACTGAAGCTTTCTTT. Protein sequence: CASSFSGSTNTEAFF. This sequence joins TRBV7-9 and TRBJ1-1; the D gene is possibly TRBD1 (5 bases). The germline V gene encodes CDR1 SEHNR and CDR2 FQNEAQ (reference sequence). V lost 3 bases to trimming and J lost 2 bases, with 13 bases between them. This CDR3 region has 15 residues.

The J gene is TRBJ2-3, the V gene TRBV27, with TRBD2 identical over 15 bases. There are 17 residues in the CDR3. V lost 3 bases to trimming and J lost 1 base; unmatched junction nucleotides: 2. Per the germline V gene, CDR1 is MNHEY and CDR2 is SMNVEV (reference sequence). The DNA of the CDR3 is TGTGCCAGCAGTTTGGGGACTAGCGGGGGGCGCACAGATACGCAGTATTTT. Amino acid sequence: CASSLGTSGGRTDTQYF.

The chain carries TRBV6-1 and TRBJ2-7, with 7 bases aligning to TRBD1. This CDR3 region has 15 residues. CDR1 and CDR2 (germline): MNHNS, SASEGT. V shed 4 bases, J shed 0 bases, and the junction held 6 bases outside the gene matches. CDR3 sequence (DNA): TGTGCCAGCAGTGGGATGGGACAGTCCTCCTACGAGCAGTACTTC. As protein: CASSGMGQSSYEQYF.